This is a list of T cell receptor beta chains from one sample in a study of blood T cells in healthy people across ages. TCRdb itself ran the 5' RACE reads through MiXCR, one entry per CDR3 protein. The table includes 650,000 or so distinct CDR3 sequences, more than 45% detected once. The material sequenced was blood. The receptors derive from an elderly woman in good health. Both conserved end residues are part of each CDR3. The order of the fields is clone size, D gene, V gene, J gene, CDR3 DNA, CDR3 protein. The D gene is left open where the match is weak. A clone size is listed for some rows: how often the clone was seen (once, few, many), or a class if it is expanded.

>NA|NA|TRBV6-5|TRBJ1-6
TGTGCCTGCAGTTACGGCTACAGGCCGAATAATTCACCCCTCCACTTT
CACSYGYRPNNSPLHF
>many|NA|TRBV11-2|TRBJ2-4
TGTGCCAGCAGCTCTTGGACGGGGATAGCCAAAAACATTCAGTACTTC
CASSSWTGIAKNIQYF
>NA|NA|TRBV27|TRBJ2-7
TGTGCCAGCATCTCGGGGGCGAGAGAGCAGTACTTC
CASISGAREQYF
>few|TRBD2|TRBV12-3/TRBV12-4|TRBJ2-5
TGTGCCAGCAGTTTCTCGAGCGGGGGTGAGACCCAGTACTTC
CASSFSSGGETQYF
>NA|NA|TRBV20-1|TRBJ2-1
TGCAGTGCTACCGGCTCCGCGGTAAGCTCCTACAATGAGCAGTTCTTC
CSATGSAVSSYNEQFF
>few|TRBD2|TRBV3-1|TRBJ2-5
TGTGCCAGCAGCCAAAGCATAGCGGGGGAAGAGACCCAGTACTTC
CASSQSIAGEETQYF
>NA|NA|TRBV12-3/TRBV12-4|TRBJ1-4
TGTGCCAGCAGTCCCCGGGACTTTGGGGAAAAACTGTTTTTT
CASSPRDFGEKLFF
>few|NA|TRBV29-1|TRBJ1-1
TGCAGCGTTGGACACCCCGGTGGTGGCAGCTTGAACACTGAAGCTTTCTTT
CSVGHPGGGSLNTEAFF
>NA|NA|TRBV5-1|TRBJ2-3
TGCGCCAGCAGCTCAGGGAGAATCCCAGATACGCAGTATTTT
CASSSGRIPDTQYF
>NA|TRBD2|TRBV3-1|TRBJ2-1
TGTGCCAGCAGCCAAGATGCCGCGGGGGGGAATGAGCAGTTCTTC
CASSQDAAGGNEQFF
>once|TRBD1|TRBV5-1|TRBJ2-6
TGCGCCAGCAGCTCGACAGGGGGCCACTCTGGGGCCAACGTCCTGACTTTC
CASSSTGGHSGANVLTF
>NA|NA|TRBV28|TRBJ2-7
TGTGCCAGCAGTTTGGGTGGGGAGATCGAGCAGTACTTC
CASSLGGEIEQYF
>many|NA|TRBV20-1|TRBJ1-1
TGCAGTGCTAGCCTCGATCAGGAAGCTTTCTTT
CSASLDQEAFF
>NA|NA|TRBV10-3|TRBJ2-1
TGTGCCATCAGGGGCAGCTACAATGAGCAGTTCTTC
CAIRGSYNEQFF
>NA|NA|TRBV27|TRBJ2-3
TGTGCCAGCAGTTGCAAGGGAATAGATACGCAGTATTTT
CASSCKGIDTQYF
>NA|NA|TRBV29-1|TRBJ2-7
TGCAGCGTTGATGGACAGAGGTACGAGCAGTACTTC
CSVDGQRYEQYF
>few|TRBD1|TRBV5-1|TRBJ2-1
TGCGCCAGCAGCTTGGTAGGGGGCGCAAACCATGAGCAGTTCTTC
CASSLVGGANHEQFF
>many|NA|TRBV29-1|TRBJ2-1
TGCAGCGTTTACAGGGAGGCGTTCTACAATGAGCAGTTCTTC
CSVYREAFYNEQFF
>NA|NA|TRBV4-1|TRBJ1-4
TGCGCCAGCAGCCAAGAAGAATCGGGAAGTGGGGAAAAACTGTTTTTT
CASSQEESGSGEKLFF
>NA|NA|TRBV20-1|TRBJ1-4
TGCAGTGCTATGCCGAGGACCTCGGGCAGGGGAAAACTGTTTTTT
CSAMPRTSGRGKLFF
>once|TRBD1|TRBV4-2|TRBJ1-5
TGTGCCAGCAGCCAAGTTGGCCAGGGGGCTTTACAGCCCCAGCATTTT
CASSQVGQGALQPQHF
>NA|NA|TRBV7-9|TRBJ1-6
TGTGCCAGCAGCTTAGGGGTCTCCTATAATTCACCCCTCCACTTT
CASSLGVSYNSPLHF
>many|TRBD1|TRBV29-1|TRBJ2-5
TGCAGCGTTAGTCTGGGACAGGAGACCCAGTACTTC
CSVSLGQETQYF
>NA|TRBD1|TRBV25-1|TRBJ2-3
TGTGCCAGCAGTGACAACTTACCCGGACAGGGGGGCACAGATACGCAGTATTTT
CASSDNLPGQGGTDTQYF
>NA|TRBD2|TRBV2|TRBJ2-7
TGTGCCAGCAGTGGGATGGGGACTAGCACCTACGAGCAGTACTTC
CASSGMGTSTYEQYF
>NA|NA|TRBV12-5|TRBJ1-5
TGTGCTAGTGGTTCCGGGATAACACAGCCCCAGCATTTT
CASGSGITQPQHF
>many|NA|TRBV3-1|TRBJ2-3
TGTGCCAGCAGCGCCTCCGTAGATACGCAGTATTTT
CASSASVDTQYF
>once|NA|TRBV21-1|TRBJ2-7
TGTGCCAGCAGCAAACTTCCCAGGGACCCCTACGAGCAGTACTTC
CASSKLPRDPYEQYF
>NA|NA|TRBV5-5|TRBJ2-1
TGTGCCAGCAGCTTGGCCTTGCGACGAGCTGCCTACAATGAGCAGTTCTTC
CASSLALRRAAYNEQFF
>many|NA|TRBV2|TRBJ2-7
TGTGCCAGCAGTCGGGGAGCTTACGAGCAGTACTTC
CASSRGAYEQYF
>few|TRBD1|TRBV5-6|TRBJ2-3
TGTGCCAGCAGCTCTCCGGGACAGGGCACAGATACGCAGTATTTT
CASSSPGQGTDTQYF
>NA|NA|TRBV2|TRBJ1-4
TGTGCCAGCAAGGGAGAGAGTATAGGGAAACTGTTTTTT
CASKGESIGKLFF
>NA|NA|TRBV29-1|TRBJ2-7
TGCAGCTCCACCGGGGCCCCTCCCTACAATGAGCAGTACTTC
CSSTGAPPYNEQYF
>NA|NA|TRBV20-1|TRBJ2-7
TGCAGTGCTAGAGATGGGTTGTTATCTTACGAGCAGTACTTC
CSARDGLLSYEQYF
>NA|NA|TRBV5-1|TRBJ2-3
TGCGCCAGCAGCAACCAGGGGCCCCCGGATACGCAGTATTTT
CASSNQGPPDTQYF
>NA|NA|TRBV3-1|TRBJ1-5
TGTGCCAGCAACCAAGCGGGGAATCAGCCCCAGCATTTT
CASNQAGNQPQHF
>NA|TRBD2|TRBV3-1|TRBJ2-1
TGTGCCAGCAGCCAAGCGGTGTTTAGGCGGGGGAGACGCTCCTACAATGAGCAGTTCTTC
CASSQAVFRRGRRSYNEQFF
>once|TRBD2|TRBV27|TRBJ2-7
TGTGCCAGCAGTTCCTGGACTAGCGGGGGTCCCTACAATGAGCAGTACTTC
CASSSWTSGGPYNEQYF
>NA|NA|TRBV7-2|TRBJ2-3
TGTGCCAGCAGCAACCGGGCGGCAGATACGCAGTATTTT
CASSNRAADTQYF
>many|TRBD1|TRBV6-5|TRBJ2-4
TGTGCCAGCAGCCCAACGACAGGGAATCAGTACTTC
CASSPTTGNQYF
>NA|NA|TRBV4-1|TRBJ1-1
TGCGCCAGCAGCCTACCCCCGTTTAATGTTGCTTTCTTT
CASSLPPFNVAFF
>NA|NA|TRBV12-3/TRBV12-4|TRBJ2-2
TGTGCCAGCAGTTTTGCGGGGACGAACACCGGGGAGCTGTTTTTT
CASSFAGTNTGELFF
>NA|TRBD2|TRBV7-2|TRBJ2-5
TGTGCCAGCAGCTCAGACGCGGGAGAATCGGAGACCCAGTACTTC
CASSSDAGESETQYF
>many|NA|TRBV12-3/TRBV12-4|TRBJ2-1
TGTGCCAGCAGTTCCCCGGTAACATGGAACAATGAGCAGTTCTTC
CASSSPVTWNNEQFF
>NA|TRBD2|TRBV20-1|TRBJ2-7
TGCAGTGCAACGGGGGGGATCGAGCAGAACTTC
CSATGGIEQNF
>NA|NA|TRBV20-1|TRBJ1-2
TGCAGTGCTAGAGATCCATCCAGGGTTCGGGGCTACACCTTC
CSARDPSRVRGYTF
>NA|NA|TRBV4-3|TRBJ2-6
TGCGCCAGCAGCCAGCTCACAGGGACTGGGGCCAACGTCCTGACTTTC
CASSQLTGTGANVLTF
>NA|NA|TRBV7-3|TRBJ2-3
TGTGCCAGCAGCCCCCCGTGGTTAGATACGCAGTATTTT
CASSPPWLDTQYF
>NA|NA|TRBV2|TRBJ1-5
TGTGCCAGCAGGACTTTTCCGGGGCCTCAGCCCCAGCATTTT
CASRTFPGPQPQHF
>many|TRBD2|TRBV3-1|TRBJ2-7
TGTGCCAGCAGCCTCCATAGGGCGGGAGATCCCTACGAGCAGTACTTC
CASSLHRAGDPYEQYF
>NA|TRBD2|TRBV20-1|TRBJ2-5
TGCAGTGCTAGAGATCGCCTAGCGGGACTACAAGAGACCCAGTACTTC
CSARDRLAGLQETQYF
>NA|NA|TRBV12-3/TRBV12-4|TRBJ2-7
TGTGCCAGCCGTGGCGAGGCACAGGGCTCCTACGAGCAGTACTTC
CASRGEAQGSYEQYF
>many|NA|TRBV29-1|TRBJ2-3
TGCAGCGTTGAGAGGAGAGATACGCAGTATTTT
CSVERRDTQYF
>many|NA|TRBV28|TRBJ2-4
TGTGCCAGCAGTCCTGGTGAAGCCAAAAACATTCAGTACTTC
CASSPGEAKNIQYF
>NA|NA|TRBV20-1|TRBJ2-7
TGCAGTGCTGAGGAACCGACGGGATCCTACGAGCAGTACTTC
CSAEEPTGSYEQYF
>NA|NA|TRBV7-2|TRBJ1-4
TGTGCCAGCAGCTTCACAGGCTCAACTAATGAAAAACTGTTTTTT
CASSFTGSTNEKLFF
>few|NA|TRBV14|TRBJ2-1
TGTGCCAGCAGCCCATTCGGAGCCCTGTACAATGAGCAGTTCTTC
CASSPFGALYNEQFF
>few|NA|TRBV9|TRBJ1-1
TGTGCCAGCAGGAAGAGTGAGAACACTGAAGCTTTCTTT
CASRKSENTEAFF
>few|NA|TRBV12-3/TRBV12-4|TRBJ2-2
TGTGCCAGCAGAGAAAGGGAAAACACCGGGGAGCTGTTTTTT
CASRERENTGELFF
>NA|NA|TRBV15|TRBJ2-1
TGTGCCACCAGCAGAGATTCTTCATGGAATGAGCAGTTCTTC
CATSRDSSWNEQFF